A single sample is the source of the 8 T cell receptor beta chains below, sequenced in a study of blood T cell repertoires in COVID-19. The data were produced by immunoSEQ multiplex PCR, yet TCRdb's version contains in-frame clones alone and is incomplete. The repertoire holds about 220,000 clones, with roughly 85% as singletons. Source material: peripheral blood. The origin of the receptors is a woman in her seventies with COVID-19, enrolled during active disease.

The chain has TRBV6-2 or TRBV6-3 and TRBJ1-5; 9 nucleotides align to TRBD1. Unmatched junction bases numbered 13, after V lost 5 bases and J lost 2 bases. The CDR3 sequence is 18 residues long. The V gene's germline CDR1 is MNHEY and CDR2 SVGEGT. The CDR3 DNA reads TGTGCCAGCAGTCAGGGACAGGGAAGTCGAGATGGCAATCAGCCCCAGCATTTT. It translates to CASSQGQGSRDGNQPQHF.

V is TRBV10-3 and J is TRBJ1-1; D not resolved. Germline CDR1 ENHRY, CDR2 SYGVKD. CDR3 size: 13 residues. Trimming removed 2 bases at V and 1 base at J, with 5 bases between. CDR3 residues: CAISEAGNTEAFF. The CDR3 DNA is TGTGCCATCAGTGAGGCAGGGAACACTGAAGCTTTCTTT.

The chain uses TRBV5-1 and TRBJ1-1; TRBD1 aligns across 10 bases. The CDR3 runs to 13 residues. Germline V gene sequence: CDR1 SGHRS, CDR2 YFSETQ. Trimming at V came to 4 bases and at J to 8 bases, leaving 5 bases not matched to a gene. The CDR3 reads CASSPGQGPEAFF. The CDR3 bases are TGCGCCAGCAGCCCGGGACAGGGGCCCGAAGCTTTCTTT.

The gene calls are TRBV11-3 and TRBJ1-3; D not resolved. The CDR3 is made up of 15 amino acids. Germline V gene sequence: CDR1 SGHNT, CDR2 YENEEA. Trimming cost V 1 base and J 0 bases, with 7 bases left between them. The CDR3: CASSLAGHSGNTIYF. DNA of the CDR3: TGTGCCAGCAGCTTAGCAGGTCACTCTGGAAACACCATATATTTT. Full variable domain (missing parts from reference TRBV11-3 and TRBJ1-3): EAGVVQSPRYKIIEKKQPVAFWCNPISGHNTLYWYLQNLGQGPELLIRYENEEAVDDSQLPKDRFSAERLKGVDSTLKIQPAELGDSAVYLCASSLAGHSGNTIYFGEGSWLTVV.

This chain joins TRBV5-5 and TRBJ1-3; 10 bases are a match to TRBD1. The length of the CDR3 is 17 residues. The junction had 10 bases not matched to a gene; V was cut back by 4 bases and J by 3 bases. The germline V gene encodes CDR1 SGHKS and CDR2 YYEKEE (reference sequence). For the CDR3, the DNA is TGTGCCAGCAGCCCGCAGGACAGGGGGAACGTTGGAAACACCATATATTTT. Protein: CASSPQDRGNVGNTIYF.

The chain carries TRBV2 and TRBJ1-1, with 9 bases identical to TRBD1. The CDR3 loop spans 13 amino acids. The V segment lost 8 bases and the J segment 3 bases; nucleotides outside the gene matches: 4. From germline, CDR1 is SNHLY and CDR2 FYNNEI. The CDR3 bases are TGTGCCAGCTGTAGGGACAGGGACACTGAAGCTTTCTTT. It codes for CASCRDRDTEAFF.

The chain carries TRBV7-2 and TRBJ2-5, with 8 bases lining up with TRBD1. Looked up from germline, CDR1 is SGHTA and CDR2 is FQGNSA. After removal of 4 bases from V and 2 bases from J, the junction contained 9 bases not matched to a gene. The CDR3 consists of 16 residues. The CDR3 loop reads CASSSPGTGTQETQYF. CDR3 in DNA: TGTGCCAGCAGCTCTCCCGGGACAGGCACTCAAGAGACCCAGTACTTC.

The table lists this clone with a count of one. The chain recombines TRBV5-1 with TRBJ2-7; 7 nucleotides agree with TRBD2. The V and J ends lost 1 base and 0 bases, in that order; junction bases with no gene match: 4. Germline-derived CDR1 and CDR2 are SGHRS and YFSETQ. The CDR3 runs to 15 residues. DNA for the CDR3: TGCGCCAGCAGCTTGAGGACTAGTAACTCCTACGAGCAGTACTTC. This gives the protein CASSLRTSNSYEQYF.